The text below deals with one TCR beta chain. This CDR3 has 15 residues. Per germline, CDR1 SGHRS and CDR2 YFSETQ. The V and J ends lost 0 bases and 10 bases, in that order; junction bases with no gene match: 7. The method was immunoSEQ multiplex PCR; TCRdb's version includes in-frame clones alone and lacks a portion of them. The data show about 240,000 clones, with about 90% seen just once and approximately 3.5% held by the top ten. The sample originates from a study of blood T cell repertoires in COVID-19. Looking at the study overall: Sites across the United States, Italy and Spain contributed samples from acute and convalescent COVID-19.

The chain combines TRBV5-1 with TRBJ1-6; 7 bases align to TRBD1. The receptor was derived from a woman aged 40 to 49 with acute COVID-19. The sample comprised PBMCs or T cells enriched from blood (not recorded which). CDR3 in DNA: TGCGCCAGCAGCTTGGCCGGAGGGACAGAATCACCCCTCCACTTT. Translated, it gives CASSLAGGTESPLHF.